Listed below are T cell receptor beta chains from one sample, sequenced in a study of T-cell memory formation after mild COVID-19. TCRdb reanalysed the 5' RACE reads using MiXCR and keeps one entry per CDR3 protein. The sample shows approximately 300,000 distinct CDR3 sequences, just under 20% of them seen only once. Sequencing was done on a sample of PBMCs or a T cell subset sorted from them (not recorded which). The receptors originated from a man younger than 35 who had mild COVID-19 (a few samples of this study predate the infection). Cell type and time point are not known. CDR3s leave out the opening cysteine and the closing phenylalanine or tryptophan.

j_call v_call cdr3_aa
TRBJ2-3 TRBV5-1 ASTLGTGPTDTQY
TRBJ2-5 TRBV6-5 ASSYSNSGWETQY
TRBJ2-5 TRBV7-3 ASSPREGVETQY
TRBJ2-5 TRBV28 ASSLLGFQY
TRBJ2-3 TRBV11-2 ASSLTGPKY
TRBJ1-4 TRBV29-1 SVAFYNEKLF
TRBJ2-2 TRBV15 ATSRDQASPNTGELF
TRBJ2-1 TRBV7-9 ASSPGGGSSYNEQF
TRBJ2-7 TRBV12-3/TRBV12-4 ASSPARRSYEQY
TRBJ1-5 TRBV5-4 ASSFGQDQPQH
TRBJ1-5 TRBV6-2/TRBV6-3 ASSYTAQPQPQH
TRBJ1-1 TRBV20-1 SARGGTANTEAF
TRBJ2-5 TRBV2 ASRLIRQKTQETQY
TRBJ1-6 TRBV7-9 ASSRQGPNSPLH
TRBJ2-4 TRBV28 ASRNPPTIQY
TRBJ1-2 TRBV29-1 SVDRIYGYT
TRBJ2-3 TRBV7-2 ASSPSGGAVDTQY
TRBJ2-1 TRBV12-3/TRBV12-4 ASSLVQGGWDEQF
TRBJ2-5 TRBV7-2 ASREGSGVGETQY
TRBJ1-4 TRBV4-1 ASSRLFRASGEKLF
TRBJ2-1 TRBV6-2/TRBV6-3 ASSVLAGAYNEQF
TRBJ2-3 TRBV10-3 AISLAGGSADTQY
TRBJ1-1 TRBV5-6 ASSSAPGTEAF